The 27 T cell receptor beta chains reported below all come from one sample, sequenced in a study of T cells expressing NK-cell markers. TCRdb re-analyzed the 5' RACE reads; it lists each CDR3 protein once, without DNA. This repertoire includes 150,000 to 200,000 distinct CDR3 sequences. The specimen sequenced was blood T cells: a sorted CD56 or NKG2C T cell subset, CD4+ or CD8+ T cells, or bulk PBMC T cells (not recorded which). The receptors derive from a woman between 18 and 69 years old in good health.

V usage is TRBV7-2 and J usage is TRBJ1-3. The CDR3 has 14 residues. Germline CDR1 and CDR2: SGHTA and FQGNSA. The CDR3 here is CASSLSFSGNTIYF.

The V call is TRBV28, the J call TRBJ1-1. Germline CDR1 reads MDHEN; CDR2 reads SYDVKM. The CDR3 consists of 15 residues. The CDR3 spells CASSPEEGGKTEAFF.

V usage is TRBV15 and J usage is TRBJ1-1. This CDR3 is built from 14 residues. CDR1 LNHNV and CDR2 YYDKDF come from the germline V gene (reference sequence). CDR3 in amino acids: CATSRVVGVTEAFF.

The J gene is TRBJ2-2, the V gene TRBV12-3 or TRBV12-4; TCRdb designates TRBD1, a call that cannot be tested without DNA. The length of the CDR3 is 14 residues. The CDR3 loop is CASGPRGEAGELFF.

V gene TRBV9 combines with J gene TRBJ2-3; TCRdb selects TRBD2, and the lack of DNA leaves this call unchecked. The germline CDR1 and CDR2 sequences are SGDLS and YYNGEE. The CDR3 totals 15 residues. The CDR3 loop reads CASSETGTTWDTQYF.

The genes are TRBV30 and TRBJ2-7. Germline V CDR1 and CDR2: GTSNPN, SVGIG (reference sequence). This CDR3 contains 14 residues. CDR3 amino acids: CAWSVASVSYEQYF.

The chain combines TRBV7-9 with TRBJ1-4; checking the TCRdb D call of TRBD1 is not possible without DNA. This CDR3 contains 13 residues. In germline, CDR1 is SEHNR, CDR2 FQNEAQ (reference sequence). CDR3 residues: CASSQGQWEKLFF.

The genes are TRBV11-2 and TRBJ1-4. This CDR3 has 14 amino acids. The germline gives CDR1 SGHAT, CDR2 FQNNGV. This chain's CDR3 is CASSPTRQNEKLFF.

V gene TRBV5-1 combines with J gene TRBJ2-1; without DNA, the TCRdb call of TRBD1 cannot be checked. The CDR3 has 15 residues. The V gene's germline CDR1 is SGHRS and CDR2 YFSETQ. The CDR3 sequence is CASSSMTGPDNEQFF.

The chain combines TRBV5-1 with TRBJ2-3; TCRdb's assignment of TRBD2 cannot be checked, as there is no DNA. CDR3 length: 16 residues. Germline values: CDR1 SGHRS, CDR2 YFSETQ. CDR3 in amino acids: CASSLAAGGVSDTQYF.

This chain joins TRBV3-1 and TRBJ1-1. CDR3 size: 14 residues. Per germline, CDR1 LGHDT and CDR2 YNNKEL (reference sequence). CDR3 in amino acids: CASSHAVGDTEAFF. Combining the CDR3 with reference TRBV3-1 and TRBJ1-1 gives the whole variable domain DTAVSQTPKYLVTQMGNDKSIKCEQNLGHDTMYWYKQDSKKFLKIMFSYNNKELIINETVPNRFSPKSPDKAHLNLHINSLELGDSAVYFCASSHAVGDTEAFFGQGTRLTVV.

The chain links TRBV7-3 to TRBJ2-3; TCRdb's D gene call, TRBD2, goes unchecked for lack of DNA. Germline values: CDR1 SGHTA, CDR2 FQGTGA. The CDR3 totals 17 residues. The CDR3 is CASSLIGGAGGADTQYF.

The chain recombines TRBV6-5 with TRBJ1-6. Germline V gene sequence: CDR1 MNHEY, CDR2 SVGAGI. The CDR3 has 16 amino acids. CDR3 protein: CASSYSITSYNSPLHF.

This chain links TRBV29-1 with TRBJ1-1; with no DNA, the TCRdb D assignment of TRBD1 cannot be verified. Germline V gives CDR1 SQVTM, CDR2 ANQGSEA. This CDR3 spans 14 amino acids. This chain's CDR3 is CSVRTGGWGTEAFF.

The chain combines TRBV30 with TRBJ1-5; TCRdb selects TRBD1, and the lack of DNA leaves this call unchecked. The germline CDR1 and CDR2 sequences are GTSNPN and SVGIG (reference sequence). This CDR3 is built from 13 residues. This chain's CDR3 is CAWSVRGGQPQHF.

The rearrangement uses TRBV15 and TRBJ2-2; TCRdb indicates TRBD1, and absent DNA this call remains unverified. CDR1 is LNHNV and CDR2 is YYDKDF in the germline V gene (reference sequence). The CDR3 has 16 residues. CDR3 loop: CATSREQGAHSGELFF.

This rearrangement joins TRBV12-3 or TRBV12-4 to TRBJ2-7; absent DNA, TCRdb's TRBD2 call cannot be checked. This CDR3 region has 15 residues. The CDR3 here is CASSLQGALPIEQYF.

The J gene is TRBJ2-3, the V gene TRBV5-1; TCRdb designates TRBD1, a call that cannot be tested without DNA. This CDR3 has 14 amino acids. CDR1 SGHRS and CDR2 YFSETQ come from the germline V gene. CDR3 sequence reads: CASSLDPGPDTQYF.

The CDR3 loop is CASSGPSGREGYNEQFF. The chain is built from TRBV25-1 and TRBJ2-1; TCRdb returns TRBD2, unconfirmable since there is no DNA. Germline assignment: CDR1 MGHDK and CDR2 SYGVNS. The CDR3 runs 17 residues. Full variable domain (rest looked up from reference TRBV25-1 and TRBJ2-1): EADIYQTPRYLVIGTGKKITLECSQTMGHDKMYWYQQDPGMELHLIHYSYGVNSTEKGDLSSESTVSRIRTEHFPLTLESARPSHTSQYLCASSGPSGREGYNEQFFGPGTRLTVL.

The chain is built from TRBV5-1 and TRBJ2-3; TCRdb indicates TRBD1, and absent DNA this call remains unverified. Germline V CDR1 and CDR2: SGHRS, YFSETQ. The CDR3 is made up of 15 amino acids. CDR3 loop: CASSFEGPSTDTQYF.

The J gene is TRBJ1-1, the V gene TRBV6-2 or TRBV6-3; absent DNA, TCRdb's TRBD1 call cannot be checked. Germline V gene sequence: CDR1 MNHEY, CDR2 SVGEGT. CDR3 length: 15 residues. CDR3 amino acids: CASSFGTGTGTEAFF.

The rearrangement links TRBV12-3 or TRBV12-4 to TRBJ2-2. There are 13 residues in the CDR3. CDR3 region: CASSLSVPGELFF.

The chain couples TRBV15 to TRBJ1-5. The CDR3 is 15 residues long. Per the germline V gene, CDR1 is LNHNV and CDR2 is YYDKDF (reference sequence). The CDR3 here is CATSRDIGQRQPQHF.

The chain has TRBV5-1 and TRBJ1-1. This CDR3 spans 18 amino acids. Germline values: CDR1 SGHRS, CDR2 YFSETQ. This CDR3 is CASSLVLGLGLRNTEAFF.

The CDR3 here is CSAEQPSSYNSPLHF. This rearrangement joins TRBV20-1 to TRBJ1-6. Germline CDR1 and CDR2: DFQATT and SNEGSKA (reference sequence). This CDR3 is built from 15 residues.

The rearrangement joins TRBV7-8 to TRBJ1-4. Per the germline V gene, CDR1 is SGHVS and CDR2 is FQNEAQ. This CDR3 spans 15 amino acids. The CDR3 loop is CASSLAPAGNEKLFF.

The chain combines TRBV4-1 with TRBJ2-3; absent DNA, TCRdb's TRBD1 call cannot be checked. This CDR3 contains 15 residues. Germline V gives CDR1 MGHRA, CDR2 YSYEKL. CDR3 in amino acids: CASSQEGGGTDTQYF.